This T cell receptor (beta chain) derives from a study of identical twins (dated by TCRdb to the mid-2010s). With respect to the entire study: The study deep-sequenced TCR alpha and beta repertoires from monozygotic twins, unrelated adults of various ages and cord blood to test whether fetal clonotypes persist. To rule out contamination, the twin experiments were replicated at different times with different library preparation protocols. The full study reports these points: Abundant cord blood beta clonotypes carried fewer insertions; young adult naive repertoires showed a weaker similar trend, while memory repertoires showed none. In monozygotic twins, recombination models systematically underestimated out-of-frame TCR alpha sharing, but the models matched the sharing seen between unrelated individuals. Conclusions relied on cross-sectional statistical analysis, since the same donors could not be followed over many years. Out-of-frame TCR alpha sequences shared between twins showed an excess of low generation-probability sequences compared with coincidental sharing between unrelated individuals. Invariant T cells such as MAIT and iNKT could partly confound zero-insertion analyses, although diverse VJ usage argued against such confounding for most clonotypes. The excess sharing between twins in beta out-of-frame sequences was weaker because fewer shared sequences reduced the signal-to-noise ratio.

This clonotype has more than one count but fewer than ten. This clone's antigen is unknown. No base quality values were provided; no much bigger clone lies one nucleotide off. The library was prepared using 5' RACE. Instrument on record: Illumina HiSeq 2000. Template switching introduced a universal primer binding site; the final cDNA contained a unique molecular identifier, enabling accurate counting of TCR cDNA molecules. First-strand cDNA for TCR alpha and beta chains was synthesized from specific primers in the conserved constant-segment region. To control for contamination, every cDNA library was double barcoded, receiving both a SMART-Mk sample barcode and Illumina barcodes. TruSeq adapter sequences and Illumina sample barcodes were added in two successive PCR steps. Sequencing of the TCR alpha and beta cDNA libraries was done on the Illumina HiSeq platform using custom primers. In the paper's pipeline: MiGEC processed the raw reads to extract unique molecular identifiers, while MiXCR was used to determine the CDR3 positions. For each individual, recombination models were inferred using an EM algorithm with the repgenHMM and IGoR tools. The tcR package in R was used for shared clonotype analysis, with sharing normalized by the product of cloneset sizes. To study raw recombination without the effects of thymic and clonal selection, out-of-frame nonproductive sequences were analyzed. TCRdb ran its own pipeline on the public reads, namely fastp trimming at Q25 and MiXCR clone calling, and kept in-frame beta chains. Each record represents a unique CDR3 protein, reported with the most common genes and DNA among its rows. TCRdb, rather than the study authors, made the V and J calls. The sample yields a few hundred thousand distinct CDR3 sequences; approximately 8.7% were counted once. The ten largest clones capture under 10% of the sample.

Every donor was a healthy Caucasian. The researchers also sequenced three unrelated adults who were not twins: a male aged 18 to 30, a male aged 50 to 59, and a female aged 50 to 59. Miltenyi CD45RO+ enrichment and human naive T-cell isolation kits were used to isolate memory (CD45RO+) and naive T cells from PBMC. This TCR derives from a woman in her fifties or sixties in good health. The sequenced sample consisted of naive T cells sorted from blood. In light of the paper, this sample's cell subset or site label describes: cells isolated with a human naive T-cell isolation kit.

The CDR3 protein: CASSLDGGTYEQYV. The nucleotide sequence is given as TGCGCCAGCAGCTTGGATGGCGGTACCTACGAGCAGTACGTC. The sequence links TRBV5-1 to TRBJ2-7; too little of a D gene remains to name it. Trimming takes 0 bases from V and 2 bases from J, and the germline ends sit 9 bases apart. The germline V gene specifies SGHRS as CDR1 and YFSETQ as CDR2. Inclusive of the bounding cysteine and valine, the CDR3 is 14 residues long. Only the CDR3 DNA is retained, 42 bases long and in frame from the first base.